The sequence of this T cell receptor beta chain was determined in a study of neurological immune-mediated disorders. V was shortened by 5 bases and J by 8 bases, with 25 bases between the two germline ends. Per the germline V gene, CDR1 is MDHEN and CDR2 is SYDVKM. There are 17 residues in the CDR3. The cDNA came from 5'RACE with 10-nucleotide random UMIs. TCRdb recomputed calls from the 5' RACE reads with MiXCR, one row per CDR3 protein. The data contain some 42,000 distinct CDR3 sequences, around a tenth of them seen just once; the ten biggest clones take up 3% to 4.5%. Sorted libraries were made with some 930,000 CD4+ or CD8+ T cells. This clonotype was seen ten or more times.

The J gene is TRBJ2-1, the V gene TRBV28; a possible D gene is TRBD2 (6 bases). This clonotype was obtained from a woman in her twenties or thirties with HTLV-1-associated myelopathy (HAM/TSP). Sequenced input: CD4+ T cells from blood. CDR3 residues: CASSTGLLTLGGDEQFF. The CDR3 DNA reads TGTGCCAGCAGTACGGGACTCCTAACCTTGGGCGGCGATGAGCAGTTCTTC.